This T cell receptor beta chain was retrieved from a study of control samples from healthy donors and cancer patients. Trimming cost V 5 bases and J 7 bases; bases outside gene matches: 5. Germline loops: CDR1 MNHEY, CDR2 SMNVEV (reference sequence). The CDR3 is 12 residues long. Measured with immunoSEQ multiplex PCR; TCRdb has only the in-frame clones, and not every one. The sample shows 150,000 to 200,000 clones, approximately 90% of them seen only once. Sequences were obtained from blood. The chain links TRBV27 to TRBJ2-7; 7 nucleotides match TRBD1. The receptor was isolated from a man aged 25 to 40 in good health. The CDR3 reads CASSPPTGEQYF. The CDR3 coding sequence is TGTGCCAGCAGTCCTCCGACAGGGGAGCAGTACTTC.